This TCR beta chain was sequenced in a study of blood T cell repertoires in COVID-19. Clones were read by immunoSEQ multiplex PCR, and TCRdb kept only the in-frame ones, dropping some. In the table there are some 120,000 clones, 70% to 90% of which are singletons. Germline V lookup: CDR1 SGDLS, CDR2 YYNGEE. The CDR3 has 13 amino acids. J lost 7 bases, V lost 1 base, and 4 bases had no gene match. The TCR comes from a woman in her forties or fifties who had recovered from COVID-19. The sequencing input was peripheral blood. J is TRBJ1-1 and V is TRBV9, with TRBD1 matching over 7 bases. As DNA, the CDR3 is TGTGCCAGCAGCGTAAGGGGGCGCGGTGAAGCTTTCTTT. As protein: CASSVRGRGEAFF.